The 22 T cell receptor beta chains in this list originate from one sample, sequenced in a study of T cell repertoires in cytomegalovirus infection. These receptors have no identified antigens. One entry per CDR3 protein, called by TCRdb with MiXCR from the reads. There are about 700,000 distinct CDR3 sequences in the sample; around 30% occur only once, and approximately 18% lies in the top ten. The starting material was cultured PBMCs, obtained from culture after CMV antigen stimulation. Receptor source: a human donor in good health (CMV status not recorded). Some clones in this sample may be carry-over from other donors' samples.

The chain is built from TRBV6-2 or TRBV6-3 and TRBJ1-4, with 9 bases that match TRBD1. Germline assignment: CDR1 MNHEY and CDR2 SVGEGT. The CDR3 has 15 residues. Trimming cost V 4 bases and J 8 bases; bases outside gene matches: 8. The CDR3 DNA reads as TGTGCCAGCAGTTCCGGGACAGGGAAGAGGGAAAAACTGTTTTTT. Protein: CASSSGTGKREKLFF.

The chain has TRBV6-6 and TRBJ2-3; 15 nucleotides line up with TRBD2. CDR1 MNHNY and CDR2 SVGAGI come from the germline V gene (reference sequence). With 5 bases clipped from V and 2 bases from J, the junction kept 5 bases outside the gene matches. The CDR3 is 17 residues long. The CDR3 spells CASSPGTSGGFTDTQYF. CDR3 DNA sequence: TGTGCCAGCAGTCCCGGGACTAGCGGGGGGTTCACAGATACGCAGTATTTT.

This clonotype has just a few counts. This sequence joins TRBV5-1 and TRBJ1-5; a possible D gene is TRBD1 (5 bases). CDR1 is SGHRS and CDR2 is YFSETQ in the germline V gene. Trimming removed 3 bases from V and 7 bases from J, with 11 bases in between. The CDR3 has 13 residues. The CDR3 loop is CASSSMGGQPQHF. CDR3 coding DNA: TGCGCCAGCAGCTCAATGGGGGGACAGCCCCAGCATTTT.

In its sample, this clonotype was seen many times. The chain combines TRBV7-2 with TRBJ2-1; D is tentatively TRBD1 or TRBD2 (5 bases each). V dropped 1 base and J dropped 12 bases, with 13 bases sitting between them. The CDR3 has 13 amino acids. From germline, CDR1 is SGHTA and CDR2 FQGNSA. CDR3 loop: CASSLDGTVGQFF. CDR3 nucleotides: TGTGCCAGCAGCTTAGACGGGACCGTCGGGCAGTTCTTC.

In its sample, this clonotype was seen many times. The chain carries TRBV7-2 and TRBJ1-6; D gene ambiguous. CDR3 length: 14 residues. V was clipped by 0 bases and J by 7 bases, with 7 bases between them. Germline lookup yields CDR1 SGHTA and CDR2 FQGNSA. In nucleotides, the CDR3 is TGTGCCAGCAGCTTAGCCCGGGCCAATTCACCCCTCCACTTT. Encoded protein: CASSLARANSPLHF.

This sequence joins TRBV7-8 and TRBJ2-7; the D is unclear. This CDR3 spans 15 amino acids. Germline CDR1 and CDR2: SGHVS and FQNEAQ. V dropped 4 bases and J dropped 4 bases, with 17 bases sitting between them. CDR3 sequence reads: CASSSRGKRVYEQYF. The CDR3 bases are TGTGCCAGCAGCTCCCGTGGAAAGAGAGTTTACGAGCAGTACTTC.

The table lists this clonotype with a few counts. The CDR3 region has the DNA TGTGCCAGCAGTTACTCGATGGGCAGGGACAGGGACCCGCTTTTGGCCCCCCAGCATTTT. Protein: CASSYSMGRDRDPLLAPQHF. The V and J genes are TRBV6-2 or TRBV6-3 and TRBJ1-5; 9 bases align to TRBD1. With 0 bases clipped from V and 10 bases from J, the junction kept 22 bases outside the gene matches. This CDR3 is built from 20 residues. Germline CDR1 MNHEY, CDR2 SVGEGT.

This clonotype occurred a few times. The CDR3: CSARTLSTEAFF. In DNA, the CDR3 is TGCAGTGCTAGAACGCTTAGCACTGAAGCTTTCTTT. The rearrangement joins TRBV20-1 to TRBJ1-1, with D unresolved. Per the germline V gene, CDR1 is DFQATT and CDR2 is SNEGSKA (reference sequence). The length of the CDR3 is 12 residues. Deletions cut 2 bases from V and 4 bases from J, with 8 bases between.

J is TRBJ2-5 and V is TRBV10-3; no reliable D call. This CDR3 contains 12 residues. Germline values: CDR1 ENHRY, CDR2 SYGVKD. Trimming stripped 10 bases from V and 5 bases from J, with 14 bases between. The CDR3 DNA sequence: TGTGCCAGTAGTGACGGTGCGGAGACCCAGTACTTC. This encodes CASSDGAETQYF.

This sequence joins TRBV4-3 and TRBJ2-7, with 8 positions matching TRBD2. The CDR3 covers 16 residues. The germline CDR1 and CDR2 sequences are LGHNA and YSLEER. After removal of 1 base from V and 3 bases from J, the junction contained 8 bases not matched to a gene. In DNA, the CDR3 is TGCGCCAGCAGCCAAGCCTGGACTAGCAGCTACTACGAGCAGTACTTC. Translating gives CASSQAWTSSYYEQYF.

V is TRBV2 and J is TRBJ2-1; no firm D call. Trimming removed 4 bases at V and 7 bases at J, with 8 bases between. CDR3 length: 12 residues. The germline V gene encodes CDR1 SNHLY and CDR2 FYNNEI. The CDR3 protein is CASSAEDNEQFF. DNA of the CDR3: TGTGCCAGCAGTGCGGAAGATAATGAGCAGTTCTTC.

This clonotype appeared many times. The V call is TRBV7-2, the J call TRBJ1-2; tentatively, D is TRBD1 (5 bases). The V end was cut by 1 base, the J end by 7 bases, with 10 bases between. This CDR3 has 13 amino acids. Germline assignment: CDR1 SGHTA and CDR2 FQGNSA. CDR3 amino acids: CASSLEVQGGYTF. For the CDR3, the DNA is TGTGCCAGCAGCTTAGAAGTTCAGGGTGGCTACACCTTC.

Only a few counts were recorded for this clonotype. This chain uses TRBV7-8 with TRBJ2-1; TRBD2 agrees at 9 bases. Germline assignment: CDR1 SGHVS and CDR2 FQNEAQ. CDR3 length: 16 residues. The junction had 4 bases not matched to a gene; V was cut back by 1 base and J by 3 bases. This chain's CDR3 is CASSLEGLANYNEQFF. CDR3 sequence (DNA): TGTGCCAGCAGCTTAGAAGGACTAGCGAACTACAATGAGCAGTTCTTC.

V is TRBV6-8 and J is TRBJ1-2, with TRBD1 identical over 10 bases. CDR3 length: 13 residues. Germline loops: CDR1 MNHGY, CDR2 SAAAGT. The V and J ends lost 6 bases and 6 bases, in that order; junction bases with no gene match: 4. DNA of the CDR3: TGTGCCAGCAGGGAGACAGGGGGCGATGGCTACACCTTC. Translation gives CASRETGGDGYTF.

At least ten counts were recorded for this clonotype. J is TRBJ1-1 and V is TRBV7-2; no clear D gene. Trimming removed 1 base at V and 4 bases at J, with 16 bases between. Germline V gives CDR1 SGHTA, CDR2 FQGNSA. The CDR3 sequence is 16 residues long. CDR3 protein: CASSLDSSEVSTEAFF. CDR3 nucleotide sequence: TGTGCCAGCAGCTTAGACTCTTCTGAGGTTTCCACTGAAGCTTTCTTT.

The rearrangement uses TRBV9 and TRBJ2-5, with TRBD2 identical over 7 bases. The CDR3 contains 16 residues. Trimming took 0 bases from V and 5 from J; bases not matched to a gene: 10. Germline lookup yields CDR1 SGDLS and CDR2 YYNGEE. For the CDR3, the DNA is TGTGCCAGCAGCGTAGGCCTGGGGGGAGGGAAGGAGACCCAGTACTTC. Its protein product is CASSVGLGGGKETQYF.

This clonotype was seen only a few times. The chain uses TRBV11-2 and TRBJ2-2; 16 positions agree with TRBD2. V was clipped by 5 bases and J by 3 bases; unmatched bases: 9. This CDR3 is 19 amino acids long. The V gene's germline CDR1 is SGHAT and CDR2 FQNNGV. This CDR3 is CASSIPGLAGGHHTGELFF. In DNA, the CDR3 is TGTGCCAGCAGCATTCCGGGACTAGCGGGAGGGCATCACACCGGGGAGCTGTTTTTT. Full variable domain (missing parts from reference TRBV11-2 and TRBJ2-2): EAGVAQSPRYKIIEKRQSVAFWCNPISGHATLYWYQQILGQGPKLLIQFQNNGVVDDSQLPKDRFSAERLKGVDSTLKIQPAKLEDSAVYLCASSIPGLAGGHHTGELFFGEGSRLTVL.

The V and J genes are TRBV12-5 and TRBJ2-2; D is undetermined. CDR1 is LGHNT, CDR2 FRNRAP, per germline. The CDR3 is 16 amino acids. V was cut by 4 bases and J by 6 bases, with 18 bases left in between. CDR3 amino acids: CASGSVYGPAPGELFF. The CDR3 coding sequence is TGTGCTAGTGGTTCAGTATATGGCCCAGCTCCCGGGGAGCTGTTTTTT.

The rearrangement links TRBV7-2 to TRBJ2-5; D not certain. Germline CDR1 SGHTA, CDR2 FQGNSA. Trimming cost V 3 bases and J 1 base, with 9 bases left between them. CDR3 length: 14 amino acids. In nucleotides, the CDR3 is TGTGCCAGCAGCTTGGGTTTGGTCCAAGAGACCCAGTACTTC. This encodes CASSLGLVQETQYF.

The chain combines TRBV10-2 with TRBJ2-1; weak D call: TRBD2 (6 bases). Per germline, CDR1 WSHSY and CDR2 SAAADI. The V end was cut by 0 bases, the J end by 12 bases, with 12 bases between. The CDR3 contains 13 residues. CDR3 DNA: TGCGCCAGCAGTGAGTCTACGGGGGATTCGCAGTTCTTC. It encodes CASSESTGDSQFF.

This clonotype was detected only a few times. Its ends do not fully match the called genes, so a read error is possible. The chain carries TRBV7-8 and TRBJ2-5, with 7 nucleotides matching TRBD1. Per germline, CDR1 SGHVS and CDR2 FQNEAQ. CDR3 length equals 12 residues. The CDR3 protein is CASSPTGWGVNF. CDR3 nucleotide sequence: TGTGCCAGCAGTCCGACAGGGTGGGGTGTGAACTTC.

The CDR3 region is CASRPAGVSEQFF. The CDR3 coding sequence is TGTGCCAGCAGGCCCGCGGGAGTCAGTGAGCAGTTCTTC. The V gene is TRBV6-6, the J gene TRBJ2-1; 7 bases align to TRBD2. V lost 6 bases to trimming and J lost 9 bases; unmatched junction nucleotides: 8. This CDR3 has 13 residues. Germline loops: CDR1 MNHNY, CDR2 SVGAGI (reference sequence).